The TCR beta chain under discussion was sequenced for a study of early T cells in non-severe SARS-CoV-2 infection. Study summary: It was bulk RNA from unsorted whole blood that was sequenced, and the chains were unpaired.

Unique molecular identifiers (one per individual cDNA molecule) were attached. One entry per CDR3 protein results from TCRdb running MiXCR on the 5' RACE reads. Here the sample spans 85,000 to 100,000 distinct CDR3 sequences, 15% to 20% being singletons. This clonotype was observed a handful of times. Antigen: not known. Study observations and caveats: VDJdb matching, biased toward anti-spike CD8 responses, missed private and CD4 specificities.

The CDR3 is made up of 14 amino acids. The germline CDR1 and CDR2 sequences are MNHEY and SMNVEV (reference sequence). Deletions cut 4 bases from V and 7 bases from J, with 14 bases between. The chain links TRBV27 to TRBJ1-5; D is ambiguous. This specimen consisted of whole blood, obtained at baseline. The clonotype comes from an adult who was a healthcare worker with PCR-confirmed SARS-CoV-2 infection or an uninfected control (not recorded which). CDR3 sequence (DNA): TGTGCCAGCAGTTCTCACGAGGGTGGCCAGCCCCAGCATTTT. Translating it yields CASSSHEGGQPQHF.